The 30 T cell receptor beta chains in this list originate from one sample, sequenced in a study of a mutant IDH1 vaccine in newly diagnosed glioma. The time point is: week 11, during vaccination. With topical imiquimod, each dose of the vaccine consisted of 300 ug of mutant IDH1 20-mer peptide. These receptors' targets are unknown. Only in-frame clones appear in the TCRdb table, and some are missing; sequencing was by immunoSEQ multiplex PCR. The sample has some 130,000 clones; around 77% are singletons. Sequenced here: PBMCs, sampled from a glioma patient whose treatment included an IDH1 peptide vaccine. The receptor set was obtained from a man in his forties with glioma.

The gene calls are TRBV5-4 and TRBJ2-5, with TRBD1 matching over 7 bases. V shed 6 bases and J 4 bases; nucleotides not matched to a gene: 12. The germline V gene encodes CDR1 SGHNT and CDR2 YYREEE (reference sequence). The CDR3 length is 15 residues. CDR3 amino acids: CASTQRGQHLETQYF. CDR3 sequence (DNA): TGTGCCAGCACCCAGAGGGGACAGCATTTAGAGACCCAGTACTTC.

This CDR3 reads CASRLRPEEVSDTQYF. The CDR3, as DNA: TGTGCCAGCAGATTGAGGCCGGAGGAGGTTTCAGATACGCAGTATTTT. The chain couples TRBV7-6 to TRBJ2-3, with D possibly being TRBD2 (5 bases). The CDR3 consists of 16 residues. The germline V gene has CDR1 SGHVS and CDR2 FNYEAQ. V shed 6 bases and J shed 4 bases, with 20 bases lying between them.

CDR3 bases: TGTGCCAGTAGTGTCGACGGGAGCTCTGGAAACACCATATATTTT. Translated, it gives CASSVDGSSGNTIYF. The rearrangement uses TRBV19 and TRBJ1-3; D remains ambiguous. Trimming removed 5 bases from V and 0 bases from J, with 11 bases in between. This CDR3 region has 15 residues. The V gene's germline CDR1 is LNHDA and CDR2 SQIVND (reference sequence).

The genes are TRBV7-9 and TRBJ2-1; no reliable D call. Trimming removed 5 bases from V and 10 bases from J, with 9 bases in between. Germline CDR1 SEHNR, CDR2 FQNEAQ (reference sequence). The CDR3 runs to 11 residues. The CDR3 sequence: CASSPEREQFF. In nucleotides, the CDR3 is TGTGCCAGCAGCCCGGAGAGGGAGCAGTTCTTC.

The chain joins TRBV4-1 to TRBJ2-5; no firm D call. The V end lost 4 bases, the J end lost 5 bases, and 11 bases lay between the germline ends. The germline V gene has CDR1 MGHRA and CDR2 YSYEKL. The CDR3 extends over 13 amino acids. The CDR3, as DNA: TGCGCCAGCAGCCCGGAGAATCGGGAGACCCAGTACTTC. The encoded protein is CASSPENRETQYF.

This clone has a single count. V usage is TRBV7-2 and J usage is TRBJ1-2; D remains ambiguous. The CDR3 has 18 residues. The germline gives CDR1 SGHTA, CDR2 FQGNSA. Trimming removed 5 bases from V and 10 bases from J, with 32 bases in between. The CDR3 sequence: CASSHFFAPLAGQVDYTF. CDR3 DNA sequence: TGTGCCAGCAGCCATTTTTTTGCCCCACTTGCGGGCCAAGTAGACTACACCTTC.

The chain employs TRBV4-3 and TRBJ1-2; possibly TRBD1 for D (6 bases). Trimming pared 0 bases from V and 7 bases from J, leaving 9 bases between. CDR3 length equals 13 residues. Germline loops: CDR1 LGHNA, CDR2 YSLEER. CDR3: CASSQEGGGGYTF. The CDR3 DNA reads TGCGCCAGCAGCCAAGAGGGGGGCGGTGGCTACACCTTC.

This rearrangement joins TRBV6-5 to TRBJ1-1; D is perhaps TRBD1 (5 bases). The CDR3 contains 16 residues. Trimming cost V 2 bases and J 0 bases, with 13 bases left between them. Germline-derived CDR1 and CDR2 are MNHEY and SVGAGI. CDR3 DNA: TGTGCCAGCAGTTACAGCCCCCCACAGGTGAACACTGAAGCTTTCTTT. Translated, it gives CASSYSPPQVNTEAFF.

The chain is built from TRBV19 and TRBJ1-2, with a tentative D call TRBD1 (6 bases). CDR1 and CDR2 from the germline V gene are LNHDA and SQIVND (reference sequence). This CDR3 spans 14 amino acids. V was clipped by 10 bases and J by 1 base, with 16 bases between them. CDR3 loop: CATEDSLYNYGYTF. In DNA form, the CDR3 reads TGTGCCACCGAGGACAGCTTGTATAACTATGGCTACACCTTC.

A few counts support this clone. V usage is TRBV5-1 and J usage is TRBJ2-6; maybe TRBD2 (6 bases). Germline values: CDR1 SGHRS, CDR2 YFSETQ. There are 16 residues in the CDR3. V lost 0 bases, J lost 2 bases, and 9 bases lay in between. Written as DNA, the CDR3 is TGCGCCAGCAGCTTGGATACGGGGGCTGGGGCCAACGTCCTGACTTTC. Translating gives CASSLDTGAGANVLTF.

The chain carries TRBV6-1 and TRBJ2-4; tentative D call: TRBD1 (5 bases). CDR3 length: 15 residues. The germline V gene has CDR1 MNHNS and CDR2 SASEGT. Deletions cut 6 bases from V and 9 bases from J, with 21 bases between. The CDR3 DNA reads TGTGCCAGCAGGGCAGACAGCCCCCAATGGATCATTCAGTACTTC. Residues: CASRADSPQWIIQYF.

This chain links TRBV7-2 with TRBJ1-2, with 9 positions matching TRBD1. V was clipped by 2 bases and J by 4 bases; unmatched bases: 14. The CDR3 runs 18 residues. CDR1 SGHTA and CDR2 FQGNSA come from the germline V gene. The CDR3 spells CASSLSAGGTGKIYGYTF. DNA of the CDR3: TGTGCCAGCAGCTTAAGCGCGGGGGGGACAGGGAAGATCTATGGCTACACCTTC.

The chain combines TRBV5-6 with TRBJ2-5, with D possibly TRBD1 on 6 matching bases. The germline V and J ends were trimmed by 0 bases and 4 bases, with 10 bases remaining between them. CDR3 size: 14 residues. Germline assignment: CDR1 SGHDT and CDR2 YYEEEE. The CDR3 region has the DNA TGTGCCAGCAGCTTGGGGACAGCTCCAGAGACCCAGTACTTC. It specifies CASSLGTAPETQYF.

The CDR3 loop is CASSLLGVTNYGYTF. CDR3 coding DNA: TGTGCCAGCAGCTTATTGGGAGTTACCAACTATGGCTACACCTTC. The rearrangement uses TRBV7-8 and TRBJ1-2; D unclear. Trimming pared 2 bases from V and 2 bases from J, leaving 12 bases between. CDR3 length: 15 amino acids. Germline assignment: CDR1 SGHVS and CDR2 FQNEAQ.

The chain's CDR3 is CASSRDRVESGANVLTF. The CDR3 DNA reads TGTGCCAGCAGTCGGGACAGGGTCGAGTCTGGGGCCAACGTCCTGACTTTC. The chain carries TRBV28 and TRBJ2-6; TRBD1 matches at 9 bases. This CDR3 has 17 amino acids. V lost 5 bases to trimming and J lost 1 base; unmatched junction nucleotides: 6. Germline assignment: CDR1 MDHEN and CDR2 SYDVKM.

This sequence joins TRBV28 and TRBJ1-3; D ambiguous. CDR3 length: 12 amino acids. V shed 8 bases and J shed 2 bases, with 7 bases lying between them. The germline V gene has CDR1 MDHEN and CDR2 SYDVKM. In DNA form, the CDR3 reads TGTGCCAGCCCCGGTCCTGGAAACACCATATATTTT. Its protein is CASPGPGNTIYF. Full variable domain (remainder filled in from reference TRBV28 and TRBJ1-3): DVKVTQSSRYLVKRTGEKVFLECVQDMDHENMFWYRQDPGLGLRLIYFSYDVKMKEKGDIPEGYSVSREKKERFSLILESASTNQTSMYLCASPGPGNTIYFGEGSWLTVV.

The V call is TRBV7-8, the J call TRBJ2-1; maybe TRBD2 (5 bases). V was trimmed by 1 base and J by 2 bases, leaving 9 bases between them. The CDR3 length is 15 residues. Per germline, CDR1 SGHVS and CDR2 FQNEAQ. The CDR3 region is CASSLGGITYNEQFF. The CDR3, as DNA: TGTGCCAGCAGCTTAGGAGGGATTACCTACAATGAGCAGTTCTTC.

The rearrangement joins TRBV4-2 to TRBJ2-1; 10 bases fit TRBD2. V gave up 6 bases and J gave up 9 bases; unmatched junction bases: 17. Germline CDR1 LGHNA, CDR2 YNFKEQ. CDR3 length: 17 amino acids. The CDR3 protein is CASSRLNAGLAGVEQFF. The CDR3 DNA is TGTGCCAGCAGTCGACTAAACGCCGGTCTAGCGGGAGTTGAGCAGTTCTTC.

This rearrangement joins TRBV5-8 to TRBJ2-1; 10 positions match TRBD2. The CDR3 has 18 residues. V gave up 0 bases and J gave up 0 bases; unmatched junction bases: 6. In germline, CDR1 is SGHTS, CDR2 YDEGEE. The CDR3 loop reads CASSLGLAGGYSYNEQFF. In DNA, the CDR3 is TGTGCCAGCAGCTTGGGCTTAGCGGGGGGCTACTCCTACAATGAGCAGTTCTTC.

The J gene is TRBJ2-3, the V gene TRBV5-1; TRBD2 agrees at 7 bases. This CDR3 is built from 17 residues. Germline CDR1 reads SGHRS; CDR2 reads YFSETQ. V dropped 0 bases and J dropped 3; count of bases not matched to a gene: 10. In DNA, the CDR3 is TGCGCCAGCAGCTTGGGTTTGGGAGCGGGAAGGACAGATACGCAGTATTTT. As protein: CASSLGLGAGRTDTQYF.

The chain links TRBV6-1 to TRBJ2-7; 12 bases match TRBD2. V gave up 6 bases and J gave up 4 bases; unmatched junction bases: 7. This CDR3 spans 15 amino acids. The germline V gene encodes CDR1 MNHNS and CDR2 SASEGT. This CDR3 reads CASSELAGGRYEQYF. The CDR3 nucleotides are TGTGCCAGCAGCGAACTAGCGGGAGGCCGGTACGAGCAGTACTTC.

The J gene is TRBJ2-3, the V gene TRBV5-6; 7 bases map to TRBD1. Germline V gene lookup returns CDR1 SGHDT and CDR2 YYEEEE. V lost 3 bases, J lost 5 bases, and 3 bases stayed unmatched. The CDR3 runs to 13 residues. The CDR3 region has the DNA TGTGCCAGCAGCTCCGACAGGGAAGATACGCAGTATTTT. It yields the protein CASSSDREDTQYF.

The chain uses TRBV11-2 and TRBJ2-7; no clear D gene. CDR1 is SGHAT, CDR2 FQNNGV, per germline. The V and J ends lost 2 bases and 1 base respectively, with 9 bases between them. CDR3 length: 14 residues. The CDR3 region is CASSLLRQSYEQYF. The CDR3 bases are TGTGCCAGCAGCTTACTCCGGCAATCCTACGAGCAGTACTTC.

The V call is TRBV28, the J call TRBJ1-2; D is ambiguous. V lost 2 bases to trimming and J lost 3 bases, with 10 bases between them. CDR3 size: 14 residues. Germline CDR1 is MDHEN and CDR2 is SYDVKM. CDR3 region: CASSLAGGDYGYTF. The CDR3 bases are TGTGCCAGCAGTTTAGCGGGCGGGGACTATGGCTACACCTTC.

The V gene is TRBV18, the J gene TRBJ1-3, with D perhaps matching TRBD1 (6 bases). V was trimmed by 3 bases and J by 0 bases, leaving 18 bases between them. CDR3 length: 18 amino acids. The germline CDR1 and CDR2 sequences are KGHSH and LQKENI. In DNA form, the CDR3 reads TGTGCCAGCTCACCCCTCACACAGGGCCGGAGCTCTGGAAACACCATATATTTT. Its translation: CASSPLTQGRSSGNTIYF.

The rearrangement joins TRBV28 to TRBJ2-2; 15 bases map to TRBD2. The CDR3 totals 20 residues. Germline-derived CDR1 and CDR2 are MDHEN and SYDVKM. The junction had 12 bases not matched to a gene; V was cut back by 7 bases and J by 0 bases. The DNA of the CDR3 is TGTGCCAGCATCTACACTGGGGGACTAGCGGGAGGCTCGAACACCGGGGAGCTGTTTTTT. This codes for CASIYTGGLAGGSNTGELFF.

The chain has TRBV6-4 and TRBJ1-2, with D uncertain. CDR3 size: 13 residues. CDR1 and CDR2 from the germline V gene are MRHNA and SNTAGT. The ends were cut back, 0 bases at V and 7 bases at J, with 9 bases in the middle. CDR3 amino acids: CASSDSRGGGYTF. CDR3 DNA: TGTGCCAGCAGTGACTCGCGGGGAGGTGGCTACACCTTC.

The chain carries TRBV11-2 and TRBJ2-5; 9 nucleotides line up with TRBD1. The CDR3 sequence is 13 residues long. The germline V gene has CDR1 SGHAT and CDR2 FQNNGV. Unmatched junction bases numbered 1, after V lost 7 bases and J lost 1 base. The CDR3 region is CASMTGGQETQYF. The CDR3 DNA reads TGTGCCAGCATGACAGGGGGCCAAGAGACCCAGTACTTC.

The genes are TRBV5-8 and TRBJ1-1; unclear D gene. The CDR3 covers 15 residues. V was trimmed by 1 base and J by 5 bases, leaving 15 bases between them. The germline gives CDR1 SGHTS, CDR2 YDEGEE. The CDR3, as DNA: TGTGCCAGCAGCTTGTATATCGTATTCGGGACTGAAGCTTTCTTT. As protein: CASSLYIVFGTEAFF. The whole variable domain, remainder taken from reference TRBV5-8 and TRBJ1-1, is EAGVTQSPTHLIKTRGQQATLRCSPISGHTSVYWYQQALGLGLQFLLWYDEGEERNRGNFPPRFSGRQFPNYSSELNVNALELEDSALYLCASSLYIVFGTEAFFGQGTRLTVV.

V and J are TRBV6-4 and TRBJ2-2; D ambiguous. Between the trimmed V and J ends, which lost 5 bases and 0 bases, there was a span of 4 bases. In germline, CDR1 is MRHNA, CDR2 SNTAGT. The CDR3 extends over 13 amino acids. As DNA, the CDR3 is TGTGCCAGCAGTCAGACGAACACCGGGGAGCTGTTTTTT. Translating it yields CASSQTNTGELFF.